This TCR beta chain was recovered during a study of T-cell reconstitution after alpha-beta-depleted transplantation in children. Whole-study findings and limits: Some patients' high day-60 TCRbeta diversity was attributed to recipient cells surviving conditioning. Fresh T-cell production supplied most of the T-cell counts and diversity seen one year after transplant. There were reportedly several hundred expanded graft clones from which alpha-beta T cells came about two months after transplant.

About this clonotype itself: Its antigen is unknown.

Germline V CDR1 and CDR2: LNHNV, YYDKDF (reference sequence). The CDR3 has 13 amino acids. V gave up 1 base and J gave up 1 base, with 4 bases separating them. A library of TCRbeta sequences, prepared with unique molecular identifiers, was generated. Each CDR3 protein gets one entry after TCRdb re-called the PCR reads with MiXCR. The repertoire holds around 490,000 distinct CDR3 sequences, with roughly an eighth as singletons. The receptor comes from a female patient aged 2 to 10 who had a stem cell transplant for aplastic anemia, so the T cells may come from the graft donor. The rearrangement uses TRBV15 and TRBJ1-1; no clear D. The input for sequencing was PBMCs, mostly from graft donor cells, taken 180 days after TCRalphabeta/CD19-depleted stem cell transplant. The CDR3 nucleotides are TGTGCCACCAGCAGAGTAAGGAACACTGAAGCTTTCTTT. Its translation is CATSRVRNTEAFF.